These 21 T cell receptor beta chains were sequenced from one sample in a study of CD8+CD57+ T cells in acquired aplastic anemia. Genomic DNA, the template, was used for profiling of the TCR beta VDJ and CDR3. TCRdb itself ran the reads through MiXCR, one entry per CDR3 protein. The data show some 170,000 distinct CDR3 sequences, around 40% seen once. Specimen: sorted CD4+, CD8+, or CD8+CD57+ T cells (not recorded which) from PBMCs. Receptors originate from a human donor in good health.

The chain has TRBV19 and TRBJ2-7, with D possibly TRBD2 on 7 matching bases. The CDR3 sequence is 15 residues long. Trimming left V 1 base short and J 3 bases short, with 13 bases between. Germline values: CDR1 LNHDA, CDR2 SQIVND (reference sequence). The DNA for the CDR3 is TGTGCCAGTAGTATAGGAGGGGGGGTCGGCTACGAGCAGTACTTC. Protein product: CASSIGGGVGYEQYF.

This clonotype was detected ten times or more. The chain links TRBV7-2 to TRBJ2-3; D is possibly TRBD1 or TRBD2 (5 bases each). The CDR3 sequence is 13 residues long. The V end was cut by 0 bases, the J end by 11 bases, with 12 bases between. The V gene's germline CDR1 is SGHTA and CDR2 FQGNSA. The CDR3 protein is CASSLARRDQQYF. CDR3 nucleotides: TGTGCCAGCAGCTTAGCGCGTAGGGACCAGCAGTATTTT.

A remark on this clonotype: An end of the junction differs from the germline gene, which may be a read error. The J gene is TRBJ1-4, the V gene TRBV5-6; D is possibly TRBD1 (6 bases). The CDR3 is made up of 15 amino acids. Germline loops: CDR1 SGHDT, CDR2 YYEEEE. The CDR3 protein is CAGRGTGGSNEKLFF. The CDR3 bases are TGTGCCGGCAGGGGAACGGGGGGCTCTAATGAAAAACTGTTTTTT.

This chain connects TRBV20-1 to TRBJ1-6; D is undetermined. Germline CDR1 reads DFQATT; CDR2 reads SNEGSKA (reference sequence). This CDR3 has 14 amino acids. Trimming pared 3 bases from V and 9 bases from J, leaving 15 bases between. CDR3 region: CSARRGLGPSPLHF. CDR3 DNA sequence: TGCAGTGCTAGGCGCGGGTTAGGGCCTTCACCCCTCCACTTT.

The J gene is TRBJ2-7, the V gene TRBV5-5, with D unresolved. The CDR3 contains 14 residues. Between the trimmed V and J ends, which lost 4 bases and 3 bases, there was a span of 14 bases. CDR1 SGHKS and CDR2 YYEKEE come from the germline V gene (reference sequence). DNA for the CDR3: TGTGCCAGCAGCGTTGCCCAGCTGGGCTACGAGCAGTACTTC. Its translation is CASSVAQLGYEQYF.

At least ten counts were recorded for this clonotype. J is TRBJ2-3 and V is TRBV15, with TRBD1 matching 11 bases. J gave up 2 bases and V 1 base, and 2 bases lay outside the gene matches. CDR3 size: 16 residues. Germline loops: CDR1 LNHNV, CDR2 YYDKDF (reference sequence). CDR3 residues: CATSRGDRGFTDTQYF. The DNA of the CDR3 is TGTGCCACCAGCAGAGGGGACAGGGGGTTCACAGATACGCAGTATTTT.

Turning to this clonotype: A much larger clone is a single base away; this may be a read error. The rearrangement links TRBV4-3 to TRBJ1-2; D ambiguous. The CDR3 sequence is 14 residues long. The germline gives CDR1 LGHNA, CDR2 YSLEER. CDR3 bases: TGCGCCAGCAGCCAAGAAAGGGTATTCTATGGCTGCACCTTC. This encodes CASSQERVFYGCTF.

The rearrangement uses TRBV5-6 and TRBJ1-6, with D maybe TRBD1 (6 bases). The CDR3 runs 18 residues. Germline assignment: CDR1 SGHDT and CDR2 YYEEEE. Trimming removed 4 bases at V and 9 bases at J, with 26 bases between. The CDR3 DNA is TGTGCCAGCAGCGATCTTGGGACCAGAGGGGGTCAACGTTCACCCCTCCACTTT. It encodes CASSDLGTRGGQRSPLHF.

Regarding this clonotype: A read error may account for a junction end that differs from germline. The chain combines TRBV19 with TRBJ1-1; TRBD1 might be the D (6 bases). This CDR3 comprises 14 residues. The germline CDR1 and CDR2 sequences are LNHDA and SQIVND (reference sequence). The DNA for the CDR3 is TGTGCCGGTAGTAGCCGTGGGGGGCGTACTGAAGCTTTCTTT. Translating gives CAGSSRGGRTEAFF. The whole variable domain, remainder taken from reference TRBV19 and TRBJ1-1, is DGGITQSPKYLFRKEGQNVTLSCEQNLNHDAMYWYRQDPGQGLRLIYYSQIVNDFQKGDIAEGYSVSREKKESFPLTVTSAQKNPTAFYLCAGSSRGGRTEAFFGQGTRLTVV.

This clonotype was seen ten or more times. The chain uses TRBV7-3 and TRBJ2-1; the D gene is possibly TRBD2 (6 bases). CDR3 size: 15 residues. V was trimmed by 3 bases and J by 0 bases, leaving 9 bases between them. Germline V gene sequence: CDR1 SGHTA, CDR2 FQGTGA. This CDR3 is CASSFGGASYNEQFF. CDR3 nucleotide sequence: TGTGCCAGCAGCTTTGGCGGGGCCTCCTACAATGAGCAGTTCTTC.

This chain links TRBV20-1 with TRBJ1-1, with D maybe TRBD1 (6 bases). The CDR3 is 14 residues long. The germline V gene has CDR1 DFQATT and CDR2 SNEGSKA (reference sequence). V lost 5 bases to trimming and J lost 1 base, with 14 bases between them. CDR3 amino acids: CSAPGGRANTEAFF. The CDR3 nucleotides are TGCAGTGCTCCCGGGGGGCGGGCGAACACTGAAGCTTTCTTT.

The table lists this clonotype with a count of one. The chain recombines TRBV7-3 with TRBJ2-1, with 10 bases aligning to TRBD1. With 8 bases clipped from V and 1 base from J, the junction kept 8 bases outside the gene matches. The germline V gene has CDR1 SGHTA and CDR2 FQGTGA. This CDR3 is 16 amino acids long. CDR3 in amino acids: CASVEGTGVSYNEQFF. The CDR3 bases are TGTGCCAGCGTTGAGGGGACAGGGGTGTCCTACAATGAGCAGTTCTTC.

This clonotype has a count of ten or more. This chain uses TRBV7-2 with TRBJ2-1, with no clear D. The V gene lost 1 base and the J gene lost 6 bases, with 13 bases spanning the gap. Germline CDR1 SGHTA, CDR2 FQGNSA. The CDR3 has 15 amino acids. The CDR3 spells CASSLGPTPSNEQFF. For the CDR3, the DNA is TGTGCCAGCAGCTTAGGGCCGACTCCATCCAATGAGCAGTTCTTC.

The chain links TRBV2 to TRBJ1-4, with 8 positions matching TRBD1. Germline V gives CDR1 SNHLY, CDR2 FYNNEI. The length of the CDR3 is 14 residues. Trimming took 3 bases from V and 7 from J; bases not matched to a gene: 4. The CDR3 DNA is TGTGCCAGCAGTGACAGGGGGCCGGGTGAAAAACTGTTTTTT. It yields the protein CASSDRGPGEKLFF.

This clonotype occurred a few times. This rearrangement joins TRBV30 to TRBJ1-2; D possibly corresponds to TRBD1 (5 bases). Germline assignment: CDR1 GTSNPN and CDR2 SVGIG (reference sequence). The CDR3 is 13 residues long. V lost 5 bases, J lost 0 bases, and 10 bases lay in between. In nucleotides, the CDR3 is TGTGCCTGGCGCGGGGCAACTAACTATGGCTACACCTTC. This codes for CAWRGATNYGYTF. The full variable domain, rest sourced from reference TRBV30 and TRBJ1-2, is SQTIHQWPATLVQPVGSPLSLECTVEGTSNPNLYWYRQAAGRGLQLLFYSVGIGQISSEVPQNLSASRPQDRQFILSSKKLLLSDSGFYLCAWRGATNYGYTFGSGTRLTVV.

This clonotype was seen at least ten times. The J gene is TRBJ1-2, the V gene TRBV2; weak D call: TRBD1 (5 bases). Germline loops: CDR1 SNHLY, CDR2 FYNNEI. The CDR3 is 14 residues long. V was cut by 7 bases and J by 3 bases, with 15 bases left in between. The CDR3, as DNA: TGTGCCAGCACCCGAGGGCAGGGAGACTATGGCTACACCTTC. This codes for CASTRGQGDYGYTF.

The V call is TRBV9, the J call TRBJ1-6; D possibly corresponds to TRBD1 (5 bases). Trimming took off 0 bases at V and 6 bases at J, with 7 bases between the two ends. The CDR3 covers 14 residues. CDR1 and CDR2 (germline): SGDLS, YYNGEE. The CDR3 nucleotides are TGTGCCAGCAGCGTAGTGGGGGTTAATTCACCCCTCCACTTT. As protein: CASSVVGVNSPLHF.

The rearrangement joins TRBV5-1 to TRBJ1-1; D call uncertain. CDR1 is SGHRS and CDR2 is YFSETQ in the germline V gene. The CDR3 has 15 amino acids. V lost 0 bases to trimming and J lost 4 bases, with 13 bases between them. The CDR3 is CASSLAGSVGTEAFF. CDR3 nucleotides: TGCGCCAGCAGCTTGGCTGGGTCGGTCGGCACTGAAGCTTTCTTT.

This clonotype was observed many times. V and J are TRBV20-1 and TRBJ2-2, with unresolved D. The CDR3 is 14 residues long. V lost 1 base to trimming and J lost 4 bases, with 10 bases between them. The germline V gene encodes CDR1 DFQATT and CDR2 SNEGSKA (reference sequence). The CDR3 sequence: CSARGPDTTGELFF. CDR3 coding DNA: TGCAGTGCTAGAGGGCCCGATACCACCGGGGAGCTGTTTTTT.

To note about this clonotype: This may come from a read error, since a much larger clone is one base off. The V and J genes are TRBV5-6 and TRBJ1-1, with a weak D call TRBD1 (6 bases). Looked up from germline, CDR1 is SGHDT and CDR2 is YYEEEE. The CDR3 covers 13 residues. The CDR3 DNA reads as TGTGCCTGCAGCTTGCAGGGGACCACTGAAGCTTTCTTT. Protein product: CACSLQGTTEAFF. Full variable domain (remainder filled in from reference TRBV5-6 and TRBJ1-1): DAGVTQSPTHLIKTRGQQVTLRCSPKSGHDTVSWYQQALGQGPQFIFQYYEEEERQRGNFPDRFSGHQFPNYSSELNVNALLLGDSALYLCACSLQGTTEAFFGQGTRLTVV.

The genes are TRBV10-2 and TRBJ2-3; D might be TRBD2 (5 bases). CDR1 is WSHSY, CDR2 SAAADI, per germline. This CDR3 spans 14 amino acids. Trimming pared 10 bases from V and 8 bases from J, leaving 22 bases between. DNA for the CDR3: TGCGCCACCTCCCCCGGGGAATCACAACTTACGCAGTATTTT. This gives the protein CATSPGESQLTQYF.